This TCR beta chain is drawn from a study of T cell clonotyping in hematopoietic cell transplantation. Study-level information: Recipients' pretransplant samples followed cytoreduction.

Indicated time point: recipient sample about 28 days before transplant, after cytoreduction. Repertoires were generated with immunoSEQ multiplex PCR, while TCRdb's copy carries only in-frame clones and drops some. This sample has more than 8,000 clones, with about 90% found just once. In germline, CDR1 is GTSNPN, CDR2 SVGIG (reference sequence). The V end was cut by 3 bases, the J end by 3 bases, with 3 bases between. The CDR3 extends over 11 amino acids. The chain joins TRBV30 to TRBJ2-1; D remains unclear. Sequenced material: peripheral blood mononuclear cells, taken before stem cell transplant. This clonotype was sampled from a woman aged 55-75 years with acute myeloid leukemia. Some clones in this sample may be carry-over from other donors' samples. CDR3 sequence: CAWRGYNEQFF. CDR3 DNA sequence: TGTGCCTGGAGAGGCTACAATGAGCAGTTCTTC.